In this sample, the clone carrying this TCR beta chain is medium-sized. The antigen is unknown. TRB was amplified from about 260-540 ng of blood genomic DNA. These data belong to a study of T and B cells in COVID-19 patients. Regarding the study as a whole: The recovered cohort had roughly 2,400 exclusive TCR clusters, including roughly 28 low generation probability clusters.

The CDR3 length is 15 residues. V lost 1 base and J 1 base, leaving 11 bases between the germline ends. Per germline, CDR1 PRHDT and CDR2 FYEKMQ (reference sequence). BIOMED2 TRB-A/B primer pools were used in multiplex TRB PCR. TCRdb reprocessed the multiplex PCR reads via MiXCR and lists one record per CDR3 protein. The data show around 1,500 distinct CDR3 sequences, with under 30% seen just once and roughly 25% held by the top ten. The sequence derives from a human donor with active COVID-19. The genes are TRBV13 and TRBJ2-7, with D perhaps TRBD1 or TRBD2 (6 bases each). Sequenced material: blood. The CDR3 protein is CASSLEGGPSYEQYF. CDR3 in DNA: TGTGCCAGCAGCTTAGAGGGGGGCCCTTCCTACGAGCAGTACTTC.